The 23 T cell receptor beta chains below all came from one sample that was sequenced in a study of T-cell reconstitution after alpha-beta-depleted transplantation in children. The TCRbeta library was prepared with unique molecular identifiers. TCRdb passed the PCR reads through MiXCR, listing each CDR3 protein once. The sample lists about 110,000 distinct CDR3 sequences, about 6.4% occurring once. Sample: PBMCs, mostly from graft donor cells, taken 360 days after TCRalphabeta/CD19-depleted stem cell transplant. Receptor source: a male patient aged 2-10 years who had a stem cell transplant for acute lymphoblastic leukemia, so the T cells may come from the graft donor.

This clonotype has ten or more counts. J is TRBJ1-1 and V is TRBV24-1; D perhaps matches TRBD1 (6 bases). CDR3 length: 15 amino acids. CDR1 and CDR2 (germline): KGHDR, SFDVKD. The V end was cut by 5 bases, the J end by 2 bases, with 14 bases between. The CDR3 reads CATSAAGTQNTEAFF. CDR3 nucleotides: TGTGCCACCAGTGCCGCCGGGACACAAAACACTGAAGCTTTCTTT.

This clonotype showed up just a few times. The chain is built from TRBV19 and TRBJ1-2; D ambiguous. The V gene lost 2 bases and the J gene lost 6 bases, with 10 bases spanning the gap. From germline, CDR1 is LNHDA and CDR2 SQIVND (reference sequence). This CDR3 spans 13 amino acids. The CDR3 spells CASSISQLDGYTF. CDR3 nucleotide sequence: TGTGCCAGTAGTATATCACAACTCGATGGCTACACCTTC.

This clonotype was detected only a few times. One end of the junction varies from germline; a read error may be responsible. The chain carries TRBV10-3 and TRBJ1-3; no firm D call. Germline CDR1 and CDR2: ENHRY and SYGVKD. CDR3 length equals 17 residues. As DNA, the CDR3 is TGTGCCATCAGCGCGGGCGGGAGGCCCGTCTCTGGAAACACCATATACTTT. The encoded protein is CAISAGGRPVSGNTIYF.

This clonotype was seen ten or more times. The chain couples TRBV24-1 to TRBJ2-1; no clear D. Germline assignment: CDR1 KGHDR and CDR2 SFDVKD. CDR3 length: 12 residues. V was pared by 8 bases and J by 9 bases, with 13 bases between. The CDR3 DNA reads TGTGCCACCAAATTGGCGGACGGTGAGCAGTTCTTC. This sequence encodes CATKLADGEQFF.

This clonotype was picked up many times. This chain connects TRBV25-1 to TRBJ2-7; D not resolved. Germline V gene sequence: CDR1 MGHDK, CDR2 SYGVNS. This CDR3 has 17 residues. The V end lost 3 bases, the J end lost 1 base, and 19 bases lay between the germline ends. The CDR3 region has the DNA TGTGCCAGCAGTGACAGGCTTCACCCAGCGTTGTCCTACGAGCAGTACTTC. This translates into CASSDRLHPALSYEQYF.

This clonotype was detected ten times or more. The chain employs TRBV7-9 and TRBJ1-1; D might be TRBD1 (6 bases). The CDR3 sequence is 12 residues long. V was shortened by 5 bases and J by 5 bases, with 9 bases between the two germline ends. Germline assignment: CDR1 SEHNR and CDR2 FQNEAQ (reference sequence). This CDR3 reads CASSVDRTEAFF. The CDR3 nucleotides are TGTGCCAGCAGCGTCGACAGGACTGAAGCTTTCTTT.

This clonotype came up many times. This rearrangement joins TRBV21-1 to TRBJ2-3; the table's D gene call, TRBD1, was not cross checked with the DNA. TRBV21-1 is listed as a pseudogene. This CDR3 is built from 15 residues. Here the CDR3 reads CASSNERARTDTQYF. For the CDR3, the DNA is TGTGCCAGCAGCAACGAGCGGGCGCGGACAGATACGCAGTATTTT.

The chain employs TRBV7-9 and TRBJ1-1; 10 bases fit TRBD1. With V trimmed by 4 bases and J by 4 bases, 6 bases remained unmatched. Germline V CDR1 and CDR2: SEHNR, FQNEAQ (reference sequence). The CDR3 loop spans 15 amino acids. CDR3 nucleotides: TGTGCCAGCAGCTCGGGACAGGGGCGGGTCACTGAAGCTTTCTTT. Residues: CASSSGQGRVTEAFF. Full variable domain (rest looked up from reference TRBV7-9 and TRBJ1-1): DTGVSQNPRHKITKRGQNVTFRCDPISEHNRLYWYRQTLGQGPEFLTYFQNEAQLEKSRLLSDRFSAERPKGSFSTLEIQRTEQGDSAMYLCASSSGQGRVTEAFFGQGTRLTVV.

There are many counts of this clonotype. The chain carries TRBV24-1 and TRBJ2-3; the D call may be TRBD1 or TRBD2 (5 bases each). This CDR3 region has 19 residues. The V gene lost 4 bases and the J gene lost 5 bases, with 27 bases spanning the gap. The germline gives CDR1 KGHDR, CDR2 SFDVKD. In DNA form, the CDR3 reads TGTGCCACCAGTGACCCTAACCGGGACGAGGGGACCCTGTTAGATACGCAGTATTTT. Protein product: CATSDPNRDEGTLLDTQYF.

The chain combines TRBV28 with TRBJ2-7, with D unresolved. The V gene lost 6 bases and the J gene lost 3 bases, with 9 bases spanning the gap. Germline V lookup: CDR1 MDHEN, CDR2 SYDVKM. The CDR3 runs to 12 residues. The CDR3 DNA follows: TGTGCCAGCAGACAGATGAACTACGAGCAGTACTTC. It encodes CASRQMNYEQYF.

This clonotype came up a few times. V is TRBV24-1 and J is TRBJ2-2; tentatively, D is TRBD2 (6 bases). Germline CDR1 is KGHDR and CDR2 is SFDVKD. V dropped 8 bases and J dropped 6 bases, with 9 bases sitting between them. The CDR3 has 12 amino acids. The chain's CDR3 is CATTEGAGELFF. The CDR3 bases are TGTGCCACCACGGAGGGTGCCGGGGAGCTGTTTTTT.

This clonotype was counted ten times or more. This chain uses TRBV20-1 with TRBJ2-3; D uncertain. The V gene's germline CDR1 is DFQATT and CDR2 SNEGSKA (reference sequence). This CDR3 contains 12 residues. V shed 3 bases and J shed 2 bases, with 6 bases lying between them. CDR3 sequence (DNA): TGCAGTGCTAGCTCAGCCACAGATACGCAGTATTTT. Its protein is CSASSATDTQYF.

Many counts were recorded for this clonotype. This chain uses TRBV7-6 with TRBJ2-3, with D perhaps given as TRBD1 or TRBD2 (6 bases each). The germline V gene has CDR1 SGHVS and CDR2 FNYEAQ. There are 17 residues in the CDR3. V was clipped by 0 bases and J by 2 bases, with 15 bases between them. CDR3: CASSLADRGPPTDTQYF. The CDR3 DNA follows: TGTGCCAGCAGCTTAGCGGATCGGGGGCCCCCCACAGATACGCAGTATTTT.

This clonotype was counted ten times or more. The chain employs TRBV9 and TRBJ1-2; D is unresolved. The germline gives CDR1 SGDLS, CDR2 YYNGEE. The CDR3 totals 13 residues. Trimming took 3 bases from V and 8 from J, leaving 14 bases between them. CDR3 residues: CASSGRVSTGYTF. The CDR3, as DNA: TGTGCCAGCAGCGGAAGGGTCTCCACGGGCTACACCTTC. The full variable domain, with the rest looked up from reference TRBV9 and TRBJ1-2, is DSGVTQTPKHLITATGQRVTLRCSPRSGDLSVYWYQQSLDQGLQFLIQYYNGEERAKGNILERFSAQQFPDLHSELNLSSLELGDSALYFCASSGRVSTGYTFGSGTRLTVV.

This clonotype was recorded many times. The V and J genes are TRBV28 and TRBJ1-1, with TRBD1 matching over 7 bases. There are 14 residues in the CDR3. J lost 6 bases, V lost 6 bases, and 10 bases had no gene match. Germline CDR1 is MDHEN and CDR2 is SYDVKM. The CDR3 is CASRDRQGVPEAFF. The CDR3 nucleotides are TGTGCCAGCAGAGATAGACAGGGTGTTCCTGAAGCTTTCTTT.

The chain uses TRBV7-9 and TRBJ2-2; 7 bases fit TRBD2. The CDR3 length is 16 residues. V shed 3 bases and J 7 bases; nucleotides not matched to a gene: 11. The V gene's germline CDR1 is SEHNR and CDR2 FQNEAQ (reference sequence). The chain's CDR3 is CASSFSGRAEGGELFF. In nucleotides, the CDR3 is TGTGCCAGCAGCTTCAGTGGGAGGGCCGAAGGCGGGGAGCTGTTTTTT.

This clonotype was observed many times. The chain couples TRBV7-8 to TRBJ1-2; D is ambiguous. The V and J ends lost 1 base and 1 base respectively, with 4 bases between them. The germline gives CDR1 SGHVS, CDR2 FQNEAQ. The CDR3 contains 13 residues. The CDR3 is CASSLEVNYGYTF. CDR3 bases: TGTGCCAGCAGCTTAGAGGTTAACTATGGCTACACCTTC.

This clonotype was observed many times. J is TRBJ1-4 and V is TRBV7-9; a possible D gene is TRBD1 (5 bases). This CDR3 has 11 residues. The V end lost 9 bases, the J end lost 12 bases, and 14 bases lay between the germline ends. The V gene's germline CDR1 is SEHNR and CDR2 FQNEAQ (reference sequence). The CDR3 coding sequence is TGTGCCAGTGGGACCGCCGTTGAACTGTTTTTT. Translation: CASGTAVELFF.

The chain has TRBV20-1 and TRBJ2-3, with 16 positions matching TRBD2. Germline CDR1 and CDR2: DFQATT and SNEGSKA (reference sequence). This CDR3 is built from 15 residues. Trimming at V came to 6 bases and at J to 5 bases, leaving 5 bases not matched to a gene. CDR3 coding DNA: TGCAGTGCGGGACTAGCGGGAGGGCCGGGAGATACGCAGTATTTT. It specifies CSAGLAGGPGDTQYF.

The CDR3 DNA follows: TGCGCCAGCAGCCAAGGATCAGGCTCCTACGAGCAGTACTTC. Residues: CASSQGSGSYEQYF. This rearrangement joins TRBV4-3 to TRBJ2-7; D gene uncertain. The CDR3 covers 14 residues. V lost 1 base and J 0 bases, leaving 7 bases between the germline ends. CDR1 LGHNA and CDR2 YSLEER come from the germline V gene.

This clonotype was recorded at least ten times. This chain connects TRBV7-2 to TRBJ2-1; the match to TRBD2 covers 8 bases. Germline V lookup: CDR1 SGHTA, CDR2 FQGNSA. V lost 2 bases to trimming and J lost 7 bases; unmatched junction nucleotides: 10. The CDR3 spans 16 residues. The DNA for the CDR3 is TGTGCCAGCAGCTTATCTCGGGGGGGACTTCGTAATGAGCAGTTCTTC. This codes for CASSLSRGGLRNEQFF.

In this sample, this clonotype turned up a few times. This chain uses TRBV3-1 with TRBJ2-3; tentatively, D is TRBD2 (5 bases). V lost 0 bases and J 3 bases, leaving 7 bases between the germline ends. CDR1 LGHDT and CDR2 YNNKEL come from the germline V gene (reference sequence). There are 14 residues in the CDR3. The CDR3 spells CASSQDLATDTQYF. Written as DNA, the CDR3 is TGTGCCAGCAGCCAAGATCTAGCAACAGATACGCAGTATTTT.

This clonotype was counted ten times or more. The rearrangement uses TRBV25-1 and TRBJ1-1; no definite D call. V gave up 1 base and J gave up 0 bases, with 9 bases separating them. From germline, CDR1 is MGHDK and CDR2 SYGVNS. The CDR3 length is 15 residues. The CDR3 nucleotides are TGTGCCAGCAGTGAATTAGGCACGATGAACACTGAAGCTTTCTTT. The encoded protein is CASSELGTMNTEAFF.